One sample yielded the 2 T cell receptor beta chains listed below, sequenced in a study of metastatic and nonmetastatic thyroid tumors. Ahead of thyroid surgery, no patient had received treatment of any kind. TCRdb re-analyzed the PCR reads using MiXCR. The sample has around 27,000 clones, less than 25% seen once; the top ten hold 2% to 3%. What was sequenced was blood. The source is a female donor with papillary thyroid cancer or a benign thyroid nodule (not recorded which). Some clones in this sample may be carry-over from other donors' samples.

This chain uses TRBV15 with TRBJ2-7; D is unclear. The CDR3 is 15 amino acids. From germline, CDR1 is LNHNV and CDR2 YYDKDF (reference sequence). CDR3 protein: CATSRDRKGSYEQFV. DNA of the CDR3: TGTGCCACCAGCAGAGATCGCAAGGGATCGTACGAGCAATTCGTC.

This clone was recorded at least ten times. In DNA form, the CDR3 reads TGCAGTGCCCAAAGCGGACATATAAGCACTGAAGCTTTCTTT. Encoded protein: CSAQSGHISTEAFF. The V and J genes are TRBV20-1 and TRBJ1-1; D may be TRBD1 (5 bases). Germline assignment: CDR1 DFQATT and CDR2 SNEGSKA (reference sequence). Trimming removed 6 bases from V and 4 bases from J, with 18 bases in between. This CDR3 contains 14 residues.